This T cell receptor (beta chain) was captured by sequencing in a study of CD8 T cells in Susac syndrome. The sample holds one count of this clonotype. RNA, at about 0.45 to 1 ug, was reverse transcribed with random hexamers. Coverage of TCR beta CDR3 amplification by immunoSEQ multiplex PCR extended to 54 Vbeta and 13 Jbeta. TCRdb passed the immunoSEQ multiplex PCR reads through MiXCR, listing each CDR3 protein once. In the table there are roughly 200,000 distinct CDR3 sequences, 95% of which are singletons. V lost 3 bases and J 3 bases, leaving 18 bases between the germline ends. This CDR3 has 16 amino acids. Germline assignment: CDR1 MDHEN and CDR2 SYDVKM.

The V call is TRBV28, the J call TRBJ2-7; possible D gene TRBD1, 5 bases. The sequenced material came from CD4+ T cells from PBMCs. The TCR was taken from a human donor with multiple sclerosis. The CDR3 DNA is TGTGCCAGCAGTTTTCAAACGACAGACGGTTACTACGAGCAGTACTTC. It yields the protein CASSFQTTDGYYEQYF.